These 22 T cell receptor beta chains originate from one sample sequenced in a study of shared clonotypes between healthy human individuals. The assay was immunoSEQ multiplex PCR, and TCRdb's table has in-frame clones only and misses some. The profile covers 950,000 to 1,300,000 clones, with 65% to 75% appearing a single time and about 1.5% taken by the ten largest. Sample: memory CD4+ T cells sorted from blood. Sample subset: CD45RA-negative fraction. The source is a man aged 18 to 29 in good health.

V gene TRBV7-2 combines with J gene TRBJ2-3; 13 positions match TRBD2. The V segment lost 0 bases and the J segment 3 bases; nucleotides outside the gene matches: 9. Germline CDR1 and CDR2: SGHTA and FQGNSA. The CDR3 is 19 amino acids. As DNA, the CDR3 is TGTGCCAGCAGCTTAGCGGCGGTACTAGCGGGAGGGCCGACAGATACGCAGTATTTT. This gives the protein CASSLAAVLAGGPTDTQYF.

J is TRBJ2-6 and V is TRBV27, with 10 bases lining up with TRBD1. Germline lookup yields CDR1 MNHEY and CDR2 SMNVEV (reference sequence). This CDR3 comprises 21 residues. J lost 0 bases, V lost 1 base, and 12 bases had no gene match. The CDR3 sequence is CASSLFAYRQGASSGANVLTF. The DNA of the CDR3 is TGTGCCAGCAGTTTATTTGCGTACCGACAGGGGGCCTCCTCTGGGGCCAACGTCCTGACTTTC.

The gene calls are TRBV6-5 and TRBJ2-7; TRBD1 matches 10 bases. J gave up 7 bases and V 0 bases, and 3 bases lay outside the gene matches. The CDR3 runs 14 residues. The germline gives CDR1 MNHEY, CDR2 SVGAGI. CDR3 sequence reads: CASSYSGQGSEQYF. The CDR3 nucleotides are TGTGCCAGCAGTTACTCGGGACAGGGGAGTGAGCAGTACTTC.

The table lists this clone with a few counts. CDR3 sequence reads: CSVVTSGGEQYF. In DNA, the CDR3 is TGCAGCGTTGTGACTAGCGGGGGGGAGCAGTACTTC. This chain uses TRBV29-1 with TRBJ2-7; TRBD2 matches 13 bases. The V segment lost 4 bases and the J segment 7 bases; nucleotides outside the gene matches: 1. CDR3 length: 12 residues. CDR1 and CDR2 (germline): SQVTM, ANQGSEA.

Only a few counts were recorded for this clone. The chain carries TRBV4-1 and TRBJ1-2; no firm D call. Germline CDR1 reads MGHRA; CDR2 reads YSYEKL. Trimming shortened V by 4 bases and J by 8 bases, and 11 bases separated the two germline ends. The CDR3 spans 12 residues. The CDR3 DNA reads TGCGCCAGCAGCCGGGAAATTGGAGGCTACACCTTC. Translating it yields CASSREIGGYTF.

The V and J genes are TRBV10-3 and TRBJ2-3, with 9 bases aligning to TRBD2. Germline V CDR1 and CDR2: ENHRY, SYGVKD. V lost 7 bases and J lost 6; bases outside the gene matches: 11. This CDR3 is built from 15 residues. The CDR3 reads CAIKSVAGASDTQYF. CDR3 coding DNA: TGTGCCATCAAGTCGGTAGCGGGAGCGTCTGATACGCAGTATTTT.

This clone appeared many times. The V and J genes are TRBV10-3 and TRBJ2-1; TRBD1 matches at 8 bases. V gave up 5 bases and J gave up 7 bases; unmatched junction bases: 13. Per germline, CDR1 ENHRY and CDR2 SYGVKD. There are 16 residues in the CDR3. CDR3 in DNA: TGTGCCATCAGTCCTGTTCAGGGGGCGACGGGAAATGAGCAGTTCTTC. This sequence encodes CAISPVQGATGNEQFF.

V and J are TRBV20-1 and TRBJ2-3; D not resolved. Between the trimmed V and J ends, which lost 6 bases and 5 bases, there was a span of 9 bases. The CDR3 is made up of 11 amino acids. Germline V gives CDR1 DFQATT, CDR2 SNEGSKA (reference sequence). CDR3 in amino acids: CSARPEDTQYF. CDR3 DNA sequence: TGCAGTGCGAGGCCGGAAGATACGCAGTATTTT.

The chain is built from TRBV18 and TRBJ1-5; the D is unclear. Trimming took 2 bases from V and 9 from J, leaving 14 bases between them. Germline CDR1 reads KGHSH; CDR2 reads LQKENI. The CDR3 is made up of 14 amino acids. CDR3 sequence reads: CASSPTTGDWPQHF. CDR3 DNA sequence: TGTGCCAGCTCACCAACAACTGGCGATTGGCCCCAGCATTTT.

The chain uses TRBV6-1 and TRBJ2-7; D is tentatively TRBD1 or TRBD2 (5 bases each). The CDR3 is made up of 15 amino acids. The germline CDR1 and CDR2 sequences are MNHNS and SASEGT. V was cut by 7 bases and J by 3 bases, with 19 bases left in between. CDR3 region: CASIPSLGTLYEQYF. In DNA, the CDR3 is TGTGCCAGCATACCTAGCTTGGGGACCCTCTACGAGCAGTACTTC.

V usage is TRBV2 and J usage is TRBJ1-1; D unresolved. V lost 4 bases and J lost 4, with 13 bases in between. The CDR3 is made up of 14 amino acids. Per germline, CDR1 SNHLY and CDR2 FYNNEI. The DNA of the CDR3 is TGTGCCAGCAGTGTAAGGGCGTGGACCACTGAAGCTTTCTTT. The encoded protein is CASSVRAWTTEAFF.

The rearrangement links TRBV5-6 to TRBJ2-7; 9 bases fit TRBD1. J gave up 3 bases and V 4 bases, and 8 bases lay outside the gene matches. The CDR3 length is 15 residues. CDR1 is SGHDT, CDR2 YYEEEE, per germline. Here the CDR3 DNA reads TGTGCCAGCAGCCCGCCGCCGGGACAGGGCTACGAGCAGTACTTC. It codes for CASSPPPGQGYEQYF.

The J gene is TRBJ2-7, the V gene TRBV6-6; 10 bases line up with TRBD2. CDR1 and CDR2 from the germline V gene are MNHNY and SVGAGI (reference sequence). V shed 5 bases, J shed 0 bases, and the junction held 4 bases outside the gene matches. The CDR3 runs to 15 residues. The CDR3: CASSLLAGVSYEQYF. CDR3 DNA: TGTGCCAGCAGTCTCCTAGCGGGAGTCTCCTACGAGCAGTACTTC.

This clone was seen more than once but under ten times. The chain joins TRBV20-1 to TRBJ1-1, with D possibly TRBD1 on 5 matching bases. The CDR3 totals 11 residues. Germline lookup yields CDR1 DFQATT and CDR2 SNEGSKA (reference sequence). V lost 6 bases and J 5 bases, leaving 10 bases between the germline ends. CDR3 bases: TGCAGTGCCCTTGGGGGGACTGAAGCTTTCTTT. Translated, it gives CSALGGTEAFF.

This chain joins TRBV30 and TRBJ2-3, with a possible D match to TRBD2 (5 bases). Per germline, CDR1 GTSNPN and CDR2 SVGIG (reference sequence). CDR3 length: 15 residues. Between the trimmed V and J ends, which lost 3 bases and 5 bases, there was a span of 18 bases. The CDR3 DNA is TGTGCCTGGAGGCCCGGACGGAGGATATTAGATACGCAGTATTTT. Encoded protein: CAWRPGRRILDTQYF.

This clone has a handful of counts. At one of its ends the junction is not consistent with the germline gene, which may arise from a read error. This sequence joins TRBV7-7 and TRBJ2-2, with 8 bases matching TRBD1. This CDR3 region has 17 residues. Germline values: CDR1 SSHAT, CDR2 FNYEAQ (reference sequence). The CDR3 DNA follows: TGTGCTAGCAGCTTAGTCGCAGGGGGCGCGAACACCGGGGAGCTGTTTTTT. Its translation is CASSLVAGGANTGELFF.

The J gene is TRBJ2-2, the V gene TRBV30; D may be TRBD2 (6 bases). Trimming took off 7 bases at V and 0 bases at J, with 12 bases between the two ends. The CDR3 runs 14 residues. Germline CDR1 GTSNPN, CDR2 SVGIG (reference sequence). The CDR3 sequence: CASPRRANTGELFF. The CDR3 DNA follows: TGTGCCTCCCCAAGGAGGGCGAACACCGGGGAGCTGTTTTTT.

DNA of the CDR3: TGTGCCAGCAGCCCCTCTGTTGGGGCCCGGGGCTACACCTTC. Translation gives CASSPSVGARGYTF. The chain carries TRBV5-4 and TRBJ1-2; tentatively, D is TRBD1 (5 bases). V lost 4 bases, J lost 8 bases, and 18 bases lay in between. This CDR3 is built from 14 residues. Per the germline V gene, CDR1 is SGHNT and CDR2 is YYREEE (reference sequence).

This clone showed up many times. The same CDR3 arises from other DNA sequences in this sample as well. V usage is TRBV5-1 and J usage is TRBJ1-2, with a weak D call TRBD1 (5 bases). V dropped 0 bases and J dropped 11 bases, with 14 bases sitting between them. The germline CDR1 and CDR2 sequences are SGHRS and YFSETQ. The CDR3 loop spans 13 amino acids. The CDR3 bases are TGCGCCAGCAGCTTGGATCAGGGAAGGGGATACACCTTC. The encoded protein is CASSLDQGRGYTF.

V and J are TRBV6-5 and TRBJ2-7; TRBD2 might be the D (6 bases). The CDR3 consists of 13 residues. Trimming stripped 7 bases from V and 4 bases from J, with 14 bases between. Germline V gene sequence: CDR1 MNHEY, CDR2 SVGAGI. The CDR3 loop is CASTTGVGYEQYF. The CDR3 coding sequence is TGTGCCAGCACGACGGGAGTGGGGTACGAGCAGTACTTC.

The gene calls are TRBV12-5 and TRBJ1-1; D is uncertain. Germline V lookup: CDR1 LGHNT, CDR2 FRNRAP. The CDR3 extends over 11 amino acids. The V and J ends lost 0 bases and 6 bases respectively, with 2 bases between them. CDR3 amino acids: CASGLVAEAFF. In DNA form, the CDR3 reads TGTGCTAGTGGTTTGGTCGCTGAAGCTTTCTTT.

The gene calls are TRBV5-4 and TRBJ1-2, with 8 bases matching TRBD1. The CDR3 sequence is 15 residues long. J was trimmed by 4 bases and V by 0 bases; bases with no gene match: 5. Germline lookup yields CDR1 SGHNT and CDR2 YYREEE (reference sequence). The CDR3 DNA sequence: TGTGCCAGCAGCTTGGGGACAGGGAATGGCTATGGCTACACCTTC. Protein sequence: CASSLGTGNGYGYTF.